The next 25 T cell receptor beta chains were all read from a single sample in a study of blood T cells in healthy people across ages. A J-beta primer mix and a sample-barcoded 5' primer were used in a second PCR of roughly 6 to 11 cycles. TCRdb recomputed calls from the 5' RACE reads with MiXCR, one row per CDR3 protein. The repertoire has 700,000 to 850,000 distinct CDR3 sequences, under 40% of them found once; the top ten carry under 15%. Sequencing used blood. Receptors were obtained from a man younger than 30 in good health.

J is TRBJ2-4 and V is TRBV6-5, with 7 nucleotides matching TRBD2. The DNA end is more similar to TRBJ2-7, so the J call may be wrong. CDR1 and CDR2 from the germline V gene are MNHEY and SVGAGI. CDR3 length: 14 amino acids. CDR3 amino acids: CASAGAGVIYEQYF. CDR3 nucleotides: TGTGCCAGCGCCGGGGCGGGGGTCATCTACGAGCAGTACTTC.

Many counts were recorded for this clonotype. The V call is TRBV7-2, the J call TRBJ2-7; 7 bases line up with TRBD1. Germline V gene sequence: CDR1 SGHTA, CDR2 FQGNSA. V was clipped by 4 bases and J by 5 bases; unmatched bases: 8. The CDR3 runs to 14 residues. The CDR3 coding sequence is TGTGCCAGCAGCTCCCTGACAGGGTTCCACGAGCAGTACTTC. Translated, it gives CASSSLTGFHEQYF.

This clonotype was seen at least ten times. V usage is TRBV20-1 and J usage is TRBJ2-7; maybe TRBD2 (7 bases). The V end lost 6 bases, the J end lost 5 bases, and 14 bases lay between the germline ends. The CDR3 covers 12 residues. Germline V gene data show CDR1 as DFQATT and CDR2 as SNEGSKA (reference sequence). CDR3 nucleotide sequence: TGCAGTGCCGTCTGGGGGGGCCACGAGCAGTACTTC. It yields the protein CSAVWGGHEQYF.

The V call is TRBV12-3 or TRBV12-4, the J call TRBJ1-3; 9 bases agree with TRBD1. The CDR3 loop spans 14 amino acids. Trimming took 7 bases from V and 9 from J; bases not matched to a gene: 10. CDR3 in DNA: TGTGCCAGCACCGAGGACAGGGGCCTTTCCACCATATATTTT. Residues: CASTEDRGLSTIYF.

This clonotype showed up many times. This chain links TRBV29-1 with TRBJ2-5, with D possibly TRBD2 on 5 matching bases. The CDR3 contains 14 residues. V lost 0 bases, J lost 7 bases, and 15 bases lay in between. Germline V lookup: CDR1 SQVTM, CDR2 ANQGSEA. The CDR3 region is CSVEEQLGPGTQYF. In DNA form, the CDR3 reads TGCAGCGTTGAAGAGCAACTAGGCCCAGGGACCCAGTACTTC.

Ten or more counts support this clonotype. The chain is built from TRBV4-3 and TRBJ2-7; 7 nucleotides match TRBD1. This CDR3 is built from 14 residues. Germline assignment: CDR1 LGHNA and CDR2 YSLEER. The ends lost 5 bases at V and 1 base at J; junction bases unmatched: 5. The CDR3 sequence: CASSTGTESYEQYF. The CDR3 region has the DNA TGCGCCAGCAGCACTGGGACAGAATCCTACGAGCAGTACTTC.

The rearrangement joins TRBV20-1 to TRBJ1-1; a possible D gene is TRBD1 (6 bases). CDR3 length equals 13 residues. CDR1 and CDR2 from the germline V gene are DFQATT and SNEGSKA (reference sequence). Trimming took 2 bases from V and 10 from J, leaving 17 bases between them. For the CDR3, the DNA is TGCAGTGCTAGACCCGGGGGGGCGGCTGCAGCTTTCTTT. Encoded protein: CSARPGGAAAAFF.

The chain combines TRBV20-1 with TRBJ2-7, with D maybe TRBD2 (7 bases). The CDR3 contains 16 residues. Germline lookup yields CDR1 DFQATT and CDR2 SNEGSKA (reference sequence). The CDR3 region is CNARQGGGPGGNEQYF. In DNA, the CDR3 is TGCAATGCCCGCCAGGGAGGGGGACCTGGTGGCAATGAGCAGTACTTC.

This clonotype was seen only a few times. The V call is TRBV7-2, the J call TRBJ1-1; D is unclear. The CDR3 sequence is 14 residues long. CDR1 and CDR2 (germline): SGHTA, FQGNSA. V lost 5 bases, J lost 0 bases, and 10 bases lay in between. The CDR3 loop is CASSAWEMNTEAFF. CDR3 bases: TGTGCCAGCAGCGCCTGGGAAATGAACACTGAAGCTTTCTTT.

This clonotype was detected a few times. The chain carries TRBV20-1 and TRBJ1-5; a weak D match, TRBD1 (5 bases). The CDR3 sequence is 15 residues long. The germline V gene encodes CDR1 DFQATT and CDR2 SNEGSKA (reference sequence). V was cut by 6 bases and J by 1 base, with 16 bases left in between. Here the CDR3 reads CSANPARGSNQPQHF. CDR3 nucleotide sequence: TGCAGTGCCAACCCGGCGCGGGGGAGCAATCAGCCCCAGCATTTT.

The V gene is TRBV7-9, the J gene TRBJ2-5; 13 bases agree with TRBD2. CDR1 is SEHNR and CDR2 is FQNEAQ in the germline V gene (reference sequence). This CDR3 comprises 15 residues. V trimming: 4 bases; J trimming: 11 bases; junction bases outside the gene matches: 10. CDR3 DNA: TGTGCCAGCAGCTCGCCGGGACTAGCGGGGTCTGAGCAGTACTTC. Protein: CASSSPGLAGSEQYF.

This clonotype occurred a few times. This rearrangement joins TRBV20-1 to TRBJ1-1, with no clear D. Trimming took 5 bases from V and 0 from J, leaving 13 bases between them. Looked up from germline, CDR1 is DFQATT and CDR2 is SNEGSKA (reference sequence). The CDR3 runs to 14 residues. CDR3 region: CSAGRARMNTEAFF. In DNA form, the CDR3 reads TGCAGTGCTGGCCGGGCCCGGATGAACACTGAAGCTTTCTTT.

This chain connects TRBV2 to TRBJ2-5, with a possible D match to TRBD1 (7 bases). This CDR3 has 15 residues. Germline assignment: CDR1 SNHLY and CDR2 FYNNEI. Trimming pared 3 bases from V and 11 bases from J, leaving 22 bases between. The DNA for the CDR3 is TGTGCCAGCAGTGATGGGAGGACAGGCTCCAATGAGCAGTACTTC. It yields the protein CASSDGRTGSNEQYF.

Ten or more counts support this clonotype. The CDR3: CASSPRDSGNTEAFF. CDR3 DNA: TGTGCCAGCAGCCCCCGGGACAGTGGGAACACTGAAGCTTTCTTT. The chain links TRBV12-3 or TRBV12-4 to TRBJ1-1; 7 bases fit TRBD1. The CDR3 covers 15 residues. The ends lost 6 bases at V and 1 base at J; junction bases unmatched: 8.

Only a few counts were recorded for this clonotype. The V and J genes are TRBV20-1 and TRBJ2-3, with 8 bases matching TRBD1. The V segment lost 5 bases and the J segment 2 bases; nucleotides outside the gene matches: 9. Germline V gives CDR1 DFQATT, CDR2 SNEGSKA (reference sequence). The CDR3 totals 15 residues. DNA for the CDR3: TGCAGTGCTGACCAACAGGGGGATAACACAGATACGCAGTATTTT. Translated, it gives CSADQQGDNTDTQYF.

The rearrangement joins TRBV14 to TRBJ1-1; weak D call: TRBD1 (5 bases). Germline CDR1 SGHDN, CDR2 FVKESK. This CDR3 has 13 amino acids. V lost 0 bases, J lost 8 bases, and 10 bases lay in between. This CDR3 is CASSQEPYREAFF. CDR3 sequence (DNA): TGTGCCAGCAGCCAAGAACCTTACAGGGAAGCTTTCTTT.

On this clonotype itself: An end of the junction does not agree with germline; a read error may underlie this. The CDR3 nucleotides are TGTGTCAGCAGTTTAGGGGGAACGGCTGAAGCTTTCTTT. Translating it yields CVSSLGGTAEAFF. V gene TRBV27 combines with J gene TRBJ1-1; TRBD1 might be the D (6 bases). This CDR3 spans 13 amino acids. Germline CDR1 reads MNHEY; CDR2 reads SMNVEV (reference sequence).

V usage is TRBV19 and J usage is TRBJ1-5, with D unclear. Trimming took 3 bases from V and 3 from J, leaving 6 bases between them. Germline CDR1 is LNHDA and CDR2 is SQIVND (reference sequence). The CDR3 covers 13 residues. CDR3 region: CASSIYPNQPQHF. CDR3 nucleotide sequence: TGTGCCAGTAGTATTTACCCCAATCAGCCCCAGCATTTT.

This clonotype was counted many times. As DNA, the CDR3 is TGTGCCAGCAGTGGGACAGGCTCAAACCCGTATGGCTACACCTTC. It translates to CASSGTGSNPYGYTF. V gene TRBV12-3 or TRBV12-4 combines with J gene TRBJ1-2; 8 positions match TRBD1. Unmatched junction bases numbered 10, after V lost 5 bases and J lost 5 bases. The CDR3 totals 15 residues.

This sequence joins TRBV5-1 and TRBJ1-1; 10 bases fit TRBD1. The CDR3 spans 12 residues. From germline, CDR1 is SGHRS and CDR2 YFSETQ. V was clipped by 4 bases and J by 8 bases; unmatched bases: 2. CDR3 region: CASSGQGEEAFF. The CDR3 region has the DNA TGCGCCAGCAGCGGACAGGGGGAAGAAGCTTTCTTT. Filled out from reference TRBV5-1 and TRBJ1-1, the complete variable domain reads KAGVTQTPRYLIKTRGQQVTLSCSPISGHRSVSWYQQTPGQGLQFLFEYFSETQRNKGNFPGRFSGRQFSNSRSEMNVSTLELGDSALYLCASSGQGEEAFFGQGTRLTVV.

This chain joins TRBV24-1 and TRBJ2-2, with no clear D. V was trimmed by 0 bases and J by 6 bases, leaving 1 base between them. The germline gives CDR1 KGHDR, CDR2 SFDVKD. The CDR3 is made up of 12 amino acids. CDR3 coding DNA: TGTGCCACCAGTGATTTGCCCGGGGAGCTGTTTTTT. Translated, it gives CATSDLPGELFF.

About this clonotype itself: This could be a read error, since a much larger clone is one nucleotide away. V usage is TRBV20-1 and J usage is TRBJ2-3, with D uncertain. In germline, CDR1 is DFQATT, CDR2 SNEGSKA (reference sequence). The CDR3 runs 13 residues. The ends were cut back, 5 bases at V and 1 base at J, with 10 bases in the middle. CDR3 sequence reads: CSAGPPGTDTQYF. The CDR3 DNA reads as TGCAGTGCTGGACCCCCGGGCACAGATACGCAGTATTTT.

The CDR3 DNA follows: TGCGCCAGCAGGAAAGATTTCCGGGACAGGGGAGCTAATGAAAAACTGTTTTTT. It translates to CASRKDFRDRGANEKLFF. This chain joins TRBV5-1 and TRBJ1-4; 10 bases match TRBD1. The CDR3 runs to 18 residues. V lost 5 bases to trimming and J lost 3 bases; unmatched junction nucleotides: 13. Germline V gene lookup returns CDR1 SGHRS and CDR2 YFSETQ. Full variable domain (missing parts from reference TRBV5-1 and TRBJ1-4): KAGVTQTPRYLIKTRGQQVTLSCSPISGHRSVSWYQQTPGQGLQFLFEYFSETQRNKGNFPGRFSGRQFSNSRSEMNVSTLELGDSALYLCASRKDFRDRGANEKLFFGSGTQLSVL.

This clonotype showed up just a few times. This chain joins TRBV6-1 and TRBJ2-3, with a weak D call TRBD2 (6 bases). This CDR3 region has 15 residues. Germline lookup yields CDR1 MNHNS and CDR2 SASEGT. The V end lost 1 base, the J end lost 2 bases, and 10 bases lay between the germline ends. The CDR3 here is CASSEVGGNTDTQYF. CDR3 DNA sequence: TGTGCCAGCAGTGAAGTAGGAGGGAACACAGATACGCAGTATTTT.

The table lists this clonotype with many counts. The chain joins TRBV21-1 to TRBJ2-7; TRBD1 is the table's D call, not checked against the DNA. TRBV21-1 is termed a pseudogene. The CDR3 consists of 16 residues. The CDR3 sequence: CASSKWGQGKSYEQYF. CDR3 DNA sequence: TGTGCCAGCAGCAAATGGGGACAGGGCAAATCCTACGAGCAGTACTTC.